This TCR beta chain was observed in a study of Graves' ophthalmopathy and Graves' hyperthyroidism. About this clonotype itself: Its antigen remains unidentified.

Scientists amplified the TCR beta CDR3 regions from RNA transcripts. An initial RT-PCR round employing HTBI primers preceded a second-round multiplex PCR. TCRdb analysed the multiplex PCR reads with MiXCR anew, one entry per CDR3 protein. This table has over a million distinct CDR3 sequences, approximately 35% appearing once. The study's findings and limits: A roughly 83% specificity and nearly 90% sensitivity were achieved by a 13-signature model that separated ophthalmopathy from stable hyperthyroidism. Blood contained most expanded thyroid clonotypes exceeding 0.001 frequency.

The ends were cut back, 6 bases at V and 6 bases at J, with 15 bases in the middle. The CDR3 runs 13 residues. CDR1 and CDR2 from the germline V gene are MDHEN and SYDVKM. Certain patients were not enrolled. These were patients with other autoimmune diseases, uncontrolled infections, pregnancy or lactation. The source of this sequence is an adult man with Graves' hyperthyroidism. Sequences were obtained from peripheral blood or thyroid tissue (not recorded which). This chain uses TRBV28 with TRBJ2-7, with TRBD1 as a possible D gene (6 bases). CDR3 region: CASSPYTGFEQYF. The CDR3 DNA follows: TGTGCCAGCAGCCCCTATACAGGGTTCGAGCAGTACTTC.